This T cell receptor beta chain was obtained from a study of low-dose radiotherapy and immunotherapy resistance in tumors. About the study: Participants in Cohort 1 were administered 0.5 Gy per fraction at 2-week intervals, to a cumulative dose of 6.5 Gy.

TRAV and TRBV primers primed cDNA for both TCRalpha and TCRbeta. The authors ran 15 to 20 PCR cycles to amplify TCRs with a constant-region primer and V-primer adapter. Isolated mRNA underwent amplification via in vitro transcription. TCRdb called the reads again in MiXCR, with one record for every CDR3 protein. The sample lists some 85,000 distinct CDR3 sequences; 18% were seen once. Germline V lookup: CDR1 MNHGY, CDR2 SAAAGT. Trimming took 0 bases from V and 5 from J, leaving 13 bases between them. CDR3 size: 15 residues. Time point: before trial treatment. Nivolumab, ipilimumab, aspirin, low-dose cyclophosphamide and low-dose radiotherapy were given to donors. This clonotype was counted ten times or more.

Sequencing was performed on PBMCs, taken before treatment. The sequence derives from a male donor with prostate cancer. This chain uses TRBV6-8 with TRBJ2-5; D gene ambiguous. CDR3 sequence reads: CASSYSSIAAETQYF. The CDR3 DNA is TGTGCCAGCAGTTACTCGAGTATCGCTGCTGAGACCCAGTACTTC.